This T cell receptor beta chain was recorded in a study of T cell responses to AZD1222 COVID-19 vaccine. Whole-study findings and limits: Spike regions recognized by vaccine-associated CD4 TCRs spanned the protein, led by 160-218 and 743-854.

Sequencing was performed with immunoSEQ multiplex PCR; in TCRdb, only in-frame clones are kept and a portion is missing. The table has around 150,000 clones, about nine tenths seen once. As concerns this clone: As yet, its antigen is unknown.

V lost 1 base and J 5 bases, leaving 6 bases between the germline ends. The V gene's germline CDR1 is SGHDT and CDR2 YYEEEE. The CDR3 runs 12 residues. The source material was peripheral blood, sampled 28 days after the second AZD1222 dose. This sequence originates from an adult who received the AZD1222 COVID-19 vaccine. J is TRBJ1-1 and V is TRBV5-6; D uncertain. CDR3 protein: CASSLRRTEAFF. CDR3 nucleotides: TGTGCCAGCAGCTTGCGGAGGACTGAAGCTTTCTTT.